This T cell receptor beta chain is drawn from a study of blood T cells in healthy people across ages. PCR was performed a second time for about 7 to 11 cycles using a sample-barcoded 5' primer and a J-beta primer mix. TCRdb reprocessed the 5' RACE reads with MiXCR, giving one entry per CDR3 protein. The sample gives about 1.1 million distinct CDR3 sequences, less than 45% of which show up once; around 13% is in the top ten. Extraction yielded at least 6 micrograms of total RNA per sample. V shed 6 bases and J 6 bases; nucleotides not matched to a gene: 9. CDR3 length: 16 amino acids. Germline-derived CDR1 and CDR2 are MNHEY and SMNVEV (reference sequence).

The TCR originated in a young man in good health. Sequencing was performed on blood. The rearrangement joins TRBV27 to TRBJ2-1, with TRBD2 identical over 12 bases. This CDR3 is CASSSPSGGAFNEQFF. In DNA, the CDR3 is TGTGCCAGCAGCTCCCCTAGCGGGGGGGCTTTCAATGAGCAGTTCTTC.